This T cell receptor beta chain was obtained from a study of OX40 agonist ivuxolimab in advanced cancers. Study context: Patients were treated with ivuxolimab, an agonistic anti-OX40 (CD134) antibody. Study outcomes and limitations: More expanded clones were found, on average, in CD8+ than in CD4+ T cells. Clonal expansion from baseline to week 6 occurred in both CD4+ and CD8+ T cells.

Produced via immunoSEQ multiplex PCR; TCRdb's table is partial and in-frame only. The sample has roughly 71,000 clones, 88% seen once. A note on this clone: Its target is not known.

The CDR3 length is 14 residues. Germline lookup yields CDR1 MNHEY and CDR2 SMNVEV (reference sequence). V was trimmed by 6 bases and J by 2 bases, leaving 13 bases between them. The chain has TRBV27 and TRBJ2-5; tentative D call: TRBD2 (5 bases). The material was CD4+ or CD8+ T cells sorted from blood, obtained in a trial of the OX40 agonist ivuxolimab. The sequence was obtained from an adult with an advanced solid tumor such as melanoma, head and neck, liver or kidney cancer. For the CDR3, the DNA is TGTGCCAGCAGCCTTAGACGGACTCAAGAGACCCAGTACTTC. Its translation is CASSLRRTQETQYF.